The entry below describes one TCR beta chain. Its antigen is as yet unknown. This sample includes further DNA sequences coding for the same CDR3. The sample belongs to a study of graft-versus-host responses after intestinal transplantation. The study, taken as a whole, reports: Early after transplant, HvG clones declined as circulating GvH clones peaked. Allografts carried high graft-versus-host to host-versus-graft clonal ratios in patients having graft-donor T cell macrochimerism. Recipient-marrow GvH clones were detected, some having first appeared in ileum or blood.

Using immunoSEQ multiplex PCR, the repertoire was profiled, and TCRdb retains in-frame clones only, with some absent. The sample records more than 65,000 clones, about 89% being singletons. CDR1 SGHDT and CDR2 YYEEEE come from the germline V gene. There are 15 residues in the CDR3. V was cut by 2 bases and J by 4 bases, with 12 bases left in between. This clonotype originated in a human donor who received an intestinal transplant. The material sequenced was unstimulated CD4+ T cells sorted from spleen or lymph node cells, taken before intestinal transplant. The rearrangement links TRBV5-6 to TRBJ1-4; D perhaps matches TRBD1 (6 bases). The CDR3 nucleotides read TGTGCCAGCAGCTTAACAGGGTTGGGTAATGAAAAACTGTTTTTT. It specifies CASSLTGLGNEKLFF.